The 4 T cell receptor beta chains below all came from one sample that was sequenced in a study of Tregs in tolerant kidney transplant recipients. Mixed chimerism was transient after nonmyeloablative marrow transplants from related graft donors. The repertoire was sequenced with immunoSEQ multiplex PCR; TCRdb's copy has only in-frame clones and lacks some. The table records roughly 64,000 clones, about 90% of them present only once. The sample here was CD4+ T cells from blood (PBMCs), taken 6 months after the transplant. Receptors were obtained from a human patient who received a combined kidney and bone marrow transplant. Part of the T cell pool may stem from the graft donor.

This clone is a singleton in its sample. The chain combines TRBV6-5 with TRBJ2-1; 7 bases are a match to TRBD2. This CDR3 spans 15 amino acids. The germline CDR1 and CDR2 sequences are MNHEY and SVGAGI. Trimming removed 2 bases from V and 2 bases from J; junction bases left unmatched: 3. The CDR3 DNA reads TGTGCCAGCAGTTACGGTGGGAGGGCCTACAATGAGCAGTTCTTC. This sequence encodes CASSYGGRAYNEQFF.

The J gene is TRBJ2-1, the V gene TRBV11-2; TRBD2 might be the D (6 bases). The CDR3 has 15 amino acids. The germline gives CDR1 SGHAT, CDR2 FQNNGV. Trimming left V 5 bases short and J 10 bases short, with 21 bases between. The CDR3: CASSTSSGLRREQFF. The CDR3 DNA reads TGTGCCAGCAGCACTTCTTCGGGACTCCGTAGGGAGCAGTTCTTC. Based on the CDR3 plus reference TRBV11-2 and TRBJ2-1, the full variable domain is EAGVAQSPRYKIIEKRQSVAFWCNPISGHATLYWYQQILGQGPKLLIQFQNNGVVDDSQLPKDRFSAERLKGVDSTLKIQPAKLEDSAVYLCASSTSSGLRREQFFGPGTRLTVL.

V is TRBV7-9 and J is TRBJ1-1; the match to TRBD1 covers 8 bases. The V gene's germline CDR1 is SEHNR and CDR2 FQNEAQ (reference sequence). CDR3 size: 16 residues. The J segment lost 0 bases and the V segment lost 4 bases, leaving 7 bases of the junction unmatched. The CDR3 sequence is CASSSPTGDLNTEAFF. The CDR3 DNA reads as TGTGCCAGCAGCTCTCCGACAGGGGACTTGAACACTGAAGCTTTCTTT.

The sample holds one count of this clone. Within the sample, other DNA sequences also encode this same CDR3. This chain connects TRBV28 to TRBJ1-6, with D possibly matching TRBD1 (6 bases). Trimming took off 7 bases at V and 0 bases at J, with 19 bases between the two ends. Germline loops: CDR1 MDHEN, CDR2 SYDVKM. The CDR3 totals 18 residues. The CDR3 DNA reads as TGTGCCAGCACTCCTTCGGGACACCAGAGCTCCTATAATTCACCCCTCCACTTT. This sequence encodes CASTPSGHQSSYNSPLHF.